Presented here are 28 T cell receptor beta chains from one specimen sequenced in a study of cytomegalovirus exposure and HLA in healthy donors listed by TCRdb under 2017. Receptor libraries were prepared by the immunoSEQ multiplex PCR assay. The multiplex PCR relied on a mix of 60 forward primers for TCR Vbeta segments and 13 reverse primers for TCR Jbeta segments. TCRdb carries this immuneACCESS record with in-frame sequences only. Its versions omit some clonotypes, under half of them owing to an unresolved V gene in the studies checked, with the rest unexplained. The sample table contains around 130,000 clones; only one count was recorded for approximately 80% of them. 1% to 1.5% of the sample rests with the top ten. What was sequenced was PBMCs. All receptors derive from a girl aged 2-10 years in good health and CMV-seronegative.

This chain connects TRBV5-1 to TRBJ2-7; 12 nucleotides agree with TRBD2. The germline gives CDR1 SGHRS, CDR2 YFSETQ. The V gene end was trimmed by 6 bases and the J gene end by 3 bases; junction bases not matched to a gene: 7. CDR3 length: 15 residues. In nucleotides, the CDR3 is TGCGCCAGCAAAGAGGGGGGACTAGCGGGCTACGAGCAGTACTTC. It is translated as CASKEGGLAGYEQYF.

The chain uses TRBV5-1 and TRBJ2-7; TRBD1 is a possible D gene (5 bases). The germline CDR1 and CDR2 sequences are SGHRS and YFSETQ. CDR3 length equals 13 residues. V lost 3 bases, J lost 4 bases, and 11 bases lay in between. The CDR3: CASSSRRGYEQYF. The CDR3 DNA is TGCGCCAGCAGCTCCCGAAGGGGATACGAGCAGTACTTC.

This sequence joins TRBV9 and TRBJ1-1, with unresolved D. Germline V CDR1 and CDR2: SGDLS, YYNGEE. CDR3 size: 15 residues. Trimming cost V 5 bases and J 1 base, with 15 bases left between them. The CDR3: CASRAPPGGNTEAFF. The CDR3 nucleotides are TGTGCCAGCAGAGCCCCCCCCGGAGGGAACACTGAAGCTTTCTTT.

In DNA form, the CDR3 reads TGTGCCAGCAGCCCTCGGCAGGGGTCGAACTATGGCTACACCTTC. Its translation: CASSPRQGSNYGYTF. The chain carries TRBV7-3 and TRBJ1-2, with D possibly being TRBD1 (6 bases). Germline V lookup: CDR1 SGHTA, CDR2 FQGTGA. Trimming cost V 5 bases and J 2 bases, with 15 bases left between them. The CDR3 extends over 15 amino acids.

This clone was counted once. V gene TRBV28 combines with J gene TRBJ1-5; 7 nucleotides match TRBD1. Germline V CDR1 and CDR2: MDHEN, SYDVKM. The V segment lost 6 bases and the J segment 6 bases; nucleotides outside the gene matches: 8. This CDR3 has 14 amino acids. The CDR3 nucleotides are TGTGCCAGCAGCCAACAGGGGTCCCCTCAGCCCCAGCATTTT. Translated, it gives CASSQQGSPQPQHF.

This sequence joins TRBV25-1 and TRBJ2-7; no firm D call. Germline lookup yields CDR1 MGHDK and CDR2 SYGVNS. The V and J ends lost 2 bases and 5 bases respectively, with 10 bases between them. The CDR3 loop spans 13 amino acids. The CDR3 reads CASSEVDKHEQYF. CDR3 in DNA: TGTGCCAGCAGTGAAGTCGATAAGCACGAGCAGTACTTC.

The gene calls are TRBV15 and TRBJ1-3, with D hard to call. With 0 bases removed from V and 0 bases from J, the gap between germline ends came to 9 bases. CDR1 and CDR2 (germline): LNHNV, YYDKDF (reference sequence). The CDR3 runs 16 residues. The CDR3 protein is CATSRDTGVSGNTIYF. In DNA form, the CDR3 reads TGTGCCACCAGCAGAGATACCGGGGTCTCTGGAAACACCATATATTTT.

This clone was observed once. This sequence joins TRBV5-1 and TRBJ2-1; 9 positions agree with TRBD2. J lost 1 base, V lost 0 bases, and 2 bases had no gene match. The CDR3 consists of 16 residues. Germline V lookup: CDR1 SGHRS, CDR2 YFSETQ. DNA for the CDR3: TGCGCCAGCAGCTTGGGGCTAGCGGGGTCCTACAATGAGCAGTTCTTC. This codes for CASSLGLAGSYNEQFF. Filled out from reference TRBV5-1 and TRBJ2-1, the complete variable domain reads KAGVTQTPRYLIKTRGQQVTLSCSPISGHRSVSWYQQTPGQGLQFLFEYFSETQRNKGNFPGRFSGRQFSNSRSEMNVSTLELGDSALYLCASSLGLAGSYNEQFFGPGTRLTVL.

The V and J genes are TRBV11-2 and TRBJ1-1; D gene ambiguous. Trimming took 5 bases from V and 2 from J, leaving 9 bases between them. CDR3 length: 13 residues. CDR1 is SGHAT, CDR2 FQNNGV, per germline. The CDR3 DNA reads as TGTGCCAGCAGCCTGGGCCTCAACACTGAAGCTTTCTTT. Translated, it gives CASSLGLNTEAFF. The full variable domain, its missing parts supplied by reference TRBV11-2 and TRBJ1-1, is EAGVAQSPRYKIIEKRQSVAFWCNPISGHATLYWYQQILGQGPKLLIQFQNNGVVDDSQLPKDRFSAERLKGVDSTLKIQPAKLEDSAVYLCASSLGLNTEAFFGQGTRLTVV.

The chain combines TRBV4-1 with TRBJ2-7, with D unclear. The CDR3 extends over 14 amino acids. Germline loops: CDR1 MGHRA, CDR2 YSYEKL. Trimming took off 0 bases at V and 5 bases at J, with 11 bases between the two ends. The CDR3 DNA reads as TGCGCCAGCAGCCAAGATCCTAGTTCTCACGAGCAGTACTTC. Residues: CASSQDPSSHEQYF.

The chain has TRBV25-1 and TRBJ2-5; a weak D match, TRBD1 (6 bases). This CDR3 spans 13 amino acids. The germline V and J ends were trimmed by 4 bases and 5 bases, with 11 bases remaining between them. The germline gives CDR1 MGHDK, CDR2 SYGVNS. The CDR3: CASSVGAMETQYF. CDR3 in DNA: TGTGCCAGCAGTGTGGGGGCCATGGAGACCCAGTACTTC.

The chain is built from TRBV9 and TRBJ2-2, with 9 bases matching TRBD2. Looked up from germline, CDR1 is SGDLS and CDR2 is YYNGEE. The CDR3 loop spans 15 amino acids. Trimming cost V 3 bases and J 3 bases; bases outside gene matches: 3. CDR3 in amino acids: CASSGREGYTGELFF. CDR3 sequence (DNA): TGTGCCAGCAGCGGGCGGGAGGGCTACACCGGGGAGCTGTTTTTT.

This clone was detected once. This sequence joins TRBV4-1 and TRBJ2-2; 9 nucleotides line up with TRBD1. Germline values: CDR1 MGHRA, CDR2 YSYEKL. The V segment lost 4 bases and the J segment 4 bases; nucleotides outside the gene matches: 22. The CDR3 extends over 21 amino acids. The CDR3 bases are TGCGCCAGCAGCCCTTCCTTACTTAGTCGGGACAGGGTTTTGATCACCGGGGAGCTGTTTTTT. It translates to CASSPSLLSRDRVLITGELFF.

CDR3: CASSLPVYNEQFF. The CDR3 DNA follows: TGTGCCAGCAGCTTACCAGTCTACAATGAGCAGTTCTTC. This chain joins TRBV7-2 and TRBJ2-1; no clear D. Germline CDR1 and CDR2: SGHTA and FQGNSA. The CDR3 is 13 amino acids. Trimming removed 2 bases from V and 3 bases from J, with 5 bases in between.

The gene calls are TRBV7-3 and TRBJ1-6; D is unresolved. Germline CDR1 reads SGHTA; CDR2 reads FQGTGA. Trimming took off 3 bases at V and 4 bases at J, with 25 bases between the two ends. CDR3 length: 20 amino acids. CDR3 bases: TGTGCCAGCAGCTTGTCCCCTGGTCGTCCCTCCGGTGCATATAATTCACCCCTCCACTTT. This codes for CASSLSPGRPSGAYNSPLHF.

The chain links TRBV7-2 to TRBJ2-7; 11 bases line up with TRBD1. CDR1 SGHTA and CDR2 FQGNSA come from the germline V gene. The length of the CDR3 is 14 residues. V was clipped by 6 bases and J by 4 bases; unmatched bases: 5. This CDR3 is CASSPDRGRYEQYF. The CDR3 region has the DNA TGTGCCAGCAGTCCGGACAGGGGGCGGTACGAGCAGTACTTC.

The V gene is TRBV7-9, the J gene TRBJ2-3; TRBD2 matches at 10 bases. J was trimmed by 6 bases and V by 4 bases; bases with no gene match: 1. The CDR3 is made up of 13 amino acids. Looked up from germline, CDR1 is SEHNR and CDR2 is FQNEAQ (reference sequence). The CDR3 coding sequence is TGTGCCAGCAGCTCTAGCGGGAGTGATACGCAGTATTTT. Its protein is CASSSSGSDTQYF.

The rearrangement joins TRBV7-3 to TRBJ2-3; 8 nucleotides match TRBD1. CDR1 is SGHTA and CDR2 is FQGTGA in the germline V gene. The CDR3 spans 16 residues. The V and J ends lost 5 bases and 4 bases, in that order; junction bases with no gene match: 11. CDR3 sequence reads: CASSLVRTGPADTQYF. The CDR3 DNA follows: TGTGCCAGCAGCCTCGTCCGGACAGGGCCCGCAGATACGCAGTATTTT.

The rearrangement joins TRBV29-1 to TRBJ1-2; 9 nucleotides match TRBD1. CDR1 is SQVTM and CDR2 is ANQGSEA in the germline V gene. The CDR3 spans 12 residues. V was clipped by 6 bases and J by 8 bases; unmatched bases: 7. The CDR3 sequence: CSVAGTGPGYTF. DNA for the CDR3: TGCAGCGTAGCCGGGACAGGGCCCGGCTACACCTTC.

This clone came up a few times. The CDR3 DNA sequence: TGCAGCGTTGTATCGGGTATGGAAACTGAAGCTTTCTTT. Translated, it gives CSVVSGMETEAFF. V and J are TRBV29-1 and TRBJ1-1; D gene uncertain. Per germline, CDR1 SQVTM and CDR2 ANQGSEA. Trimming removed 4 bases at V and 5 bases at J, with 14 bases between. The CDR3 runs 13 residues.

This sequence joins TRBV4-3 and TRBJ1-1, with D unresolved. CDR1 is LGHNA, CDR2 YSLEER, per germline. Trimming took 0 bases from V and 8 from J, leaving 10 bases between them. The CDR3 runs to 13 residues. In DNA form, the CDR3 reads TGCGCCAGCAGCCAAGATCTCAGGAAGGAAGCTTTCTTT. It codes for CASSQDLRKEAFF.

This sequence joins TRBV29-1 and TRBJ1-2, with D tentatively TRBD1 (5 bases). The CDR3 has 15 residues. Germline-derived CDR1 and CDR2 are SQVTM and ANQGSEA. V lost 7 bases and J 0 bases, leaving 18 bases between the germline ends. This CDR3 reads CSALNSKGTNYGYTF. The CDR3 DNA follows: TGCAGCGCTTTGAATTCTAAGGGGACTAACTATGGCTACACCTTC.

This rearrangement joins TRBV11-3 to TRBJ2-2, with 11 bases matching TRBD2. V shed 4 bases and J 4 bases; nucleotides not matched to a gene: 2. This CDR3 has 15 amino acids. Germline assignment: CDR1 SGHNT and CDR2 YENEEA. The CDR3 region is CASSSGTSGTGELFF. The CDR3 DNA follows: TGTGCCAGCAGCTCCGGGACTAGCGGCACCGGGGAGCTGTTTTTT. The complete variable domain, with remaining parts taken from reference TRBV11-3 and TRBJ2-2, reads EAGVVQSPRYKIIEKKQPVAFWCNPISGHNTLYWYLQNLGQGPELLIRYENEEAVDDSQLPKDRFSAERLKGVDSTLKIQPAELGDSAVYLCASSSGTSGTGELFFGEGSRLTVL.

V and J are TRBV5-4 and TRBJ1-1; weak D call: TRBD1 (6 bases). Trimming cost V 4 bases and J 1 base, with 11 bases left between them. CDR1 and CDR2 (germline): SGHNT, YYREEE (reference sequence). This CDR3 spans 14 amino acids. The CDR3 region is CASSRPGQNTEAFF. The CDR3 bases are TGTGCCAGCAGCCGTCCGGGACAGAACACTGAAGCTTTCTTT.

The rearrangement uses TRBV4-1 and TRBJ2-4; 8 bases line up with TRBD2. This CDR3 contains 15 residues. Germline CDR1 reads MGHRA; CDR2 reads YSYEKL. After removal of 1 base from V and 8 bases from J, the junction contained 7 bases not matched to a gene. The CDR3 nucleotides are TGCGCCAGCAGCCAAGCGGCGGGAGGTGGGTACATTCAGTACTTC. Protein sequence: CASSQAAGGGYIQYF.

The chain has TRBV7-3 and TRBJ2-1; D perhaps matches TRBD2 (6 bases). Germline CDR1 SGHTA, CDR2 FQGTGA. V shed 4 bases and J shed 10 bases, with 23 bases lying between them. CDR3 length equals 16 residues. The CDR3 spells CASSYFGRAGGKEQFF. The CDR3, as DNA: TGTGCCAGCAGCTACTTTGGGCGAGCGGGTGGAAAGGAGCAGTTCTTC.

The V and J genes are TRBV2 and TRBJ2-7, with 7 bases that match TRBD1. The CDR3 has 14 amino acids. Unmatched junction bases numbered 12, after V lost 7 bases and J lost 6 bases. Germline-derived CDR1 and CDR2 are SNHLY and FYNNEI. The CDR3 coding sequence is TGTGCCAGCATCCCGGCGACAGGGATCGGCGAGCAGTACTTC. As protein: CASIPATGIGEQYF.

V and J are TRBV19 and TRBJ1-2; weak D call: TRBD1 (6 bases). Germline CDR1 reads LNHDA; CDR2 reads SQIVND (reference sequence). Trimming took off 5 bases at V and 0 bases at J, with 10 bases between the two ends. The CDR3 is 14 residues long. CDR3 nucleotides: TGTGCCAGTAGTGTACAGGGTTCTAACTATGGCTACACCTTC. Translated: CASSVQGSNYGYTF.